What follows are 14 T cell receptor beta chains derived from one specimen sequenced in a study of regulatory T cells in long-lasting Graves disease. Arm-PCR of CDR3 regions with iRepertoire HTBI primers generated TCR beta libraries. MiXCR, applied by TCRdb to the multiplex PCR reads, yields one record per CDR3 protein. Among under 500,000 distinct CDR3 sequences listed, about 17% were seen once. The time point is: newly diagnosed GD, antithyroid drugs for less than 3 months. After RNA was extracted from PBMCs, the TCR library was made from it. These data also featured in a second study, about T cells in Graves' hyperthyroidism and ophthalmopathy.

This sample comprised peripheral blood mononuclear cells (PBMCs), obtained at new diagnosis, from a patient treated with antithyroid drugs. These receptors were collected from a woman aged 25 to 39 with Graves disease.

At least ten counts were recorded for this clonotype. The chain links TRBV10-1 to TRBJ1-5; D remains ambiguous. Trimming pared 6 bases from V and 5 bases from J, leaving 11 bases between. From germline, CDR1 is WNHNN and CDR2 SYGVQD (reference sequence). CDR3 length equals 13 residues. The CDR3 sequence is CASSLGEDQPQHF. CDR3 bases: TGCGCCAGCAGCCTAGGCGAGGATCAGCCCCAGCATTTT.

The V gene is TRBV24-1, the J gene TRBJ2-7; no definite D call. This CDR3 region has 13 residues. Germline V CDR1 and CDR2: KGHDR, SFDVKD. The V gene lost 4 bases and the J gene lost 7 bases, with 13 bases spanning the gap. This CDR3 reads CATSDLVREEQYF. The DNA of the CDR3 is TGTGCCACCAGTGACCTAGTCCGAGAAGAGCAGTACTTC.

Turning to this clonotype: This may arise from a read error, as a much more abundant clone is one base away. As the CDR3 is not closed by the conserved phenylalanine or tryptophan, this likely results from a read error. The J gene is TRBJ2-7, the V gene TRBV6-9, with no clear D. Germline CDR1 reads MNHGY; CDR2 reads SVAAGI. This CDR3 is 16 amino acids long. Trimming cost V 4 bases and J 6 bases, with 22 bases left between them. CDR3 DNA sequence: TGTGCCAGCAGTTCGCAGAAAGCCTCTCGGCTTCTCGAGCAGTACCTC. Translation: CASSSQKASRLLEQYL.

This clonotype has just a few counts. The gene calls are TRBV5-1 and TRBJ1-1; 7 bases match TRBD1. From germline, CDR1 is SGHRS and CDR2 YFSETQ. CDR3 length equals 13 residues. V lost 6 bases and J lost 3; bases outside the gene matches: 5. The CDR3 coding sequence is TGCGCCAGCAATATAGACAGGGACACTGAAGCTTTCTTT. This sequence encodes CASNIDRDTEAFF.

The chain combines TRBV12-3 or TRBV12-4 with TRBJ2-6, with TRBD2 identical over 7 bases. Trimming at V came to 5 bases and at J to 0 bases, leaving 10 bases not matched to a gene. CDR3 length: 18 residues. The CDR3 DNA reads as TGTGCCAGCAGTCTCGGACGGAGGACTAGCTCTGGGGCCAACGTCCTGACTTTC. This encodes CASSLGRRTSSGANVLTF.

This clonotype was detected ten times or more. The genes are TRBV7-9 and TRBJ1-2; maybe TRBD1 (6 bases). Trimming removed 5 bases at V and 6 bases at J, with 13 bases between. This CDR3 comprises 13 residues. Germline values: CDR1 SEHNR, CDR2 FQNEAQ (reference sequence). The CDR3, as DNA: TGTGCCAGCAGCCAGACAGGAACCCATGGCTACACCTTC. Its translation is CASSQTGTHGYTF.

This chain joins TRBV10-3 and TRBJ2-1, with D uncertain. Trimming took 5 bases from V and 4 from J, leaving 9 bases between them. This CDR3 region has 13 residues. The germline V gene has CDR1 ENHRY and CDR2 SYGVKD. The CDR3 bases are TGTGCCATCAGTACCGGAGATTACAATGAGCAGTTCTTC. Amino acids: CAISTGDYNEQFF.

This clonotype showed up many times. This chain uses TRBV7-2 with TRBJ2-7; 8 bases are a match to TRBD1. Trimming at V came to 3 bases and at J to 6 bases, leaving 1 base not matched to a gene. Germline values: CDR1 SGHTA, CDR2 FQGNSA. CDR3 size: 12 residues. The CDR3 DNA is TGTGCCAGCAGCTTCGACAGGGGCGAGCAGTACTTC. Translation: CASSFDRGEQYF.

This clonotype was recorded at least ten times. The chain recombines TRBV28 with TRBJ1-3; D possibly corresponds to TRBD1 (5 bases). V was clipped by 7 bases and J by 2 bases, with 15 bases between them. Germline lookup yields CDR1 MDHEN and CDR2 SYDVKM. The CDR3 sequence is 15 residues long. This chain's CDR3 is CASKVQGVPGNTIYF. The CDR3 DNA reads as TGTGCCAGCAAAGTTCAGGGAGTCCCTGGAAACACCATATATTTT.

This clonotype was counted many times. V and J are TRBV3-1 and TRBJ2-1; D is undetermined. Germline CDR1 and CDR2: LGHDT and YNNKEL (reference sequence). V lost 0 bases to trimming and J lost 7 bases, with 13 bases between them. This CDR3 spans 15 amino acids. CDR3 sequence reads: CASSQDFSQFNEQFF. CDR3 in DNA: TGTGCCAGCAGCCAAGATTTTTCCCAATTTAATGAGCAGTTCTTC.

This clonotype was counted only a few times. The chain recombines TRBV12-3 or TRBV12-4 with TRBJ2-1; 10 bases fit TRBD2. The trim removed 3 bases at V and 7 bases at J, leaving 6 bases unmatched. The CDR3 is made up of 15 amino acids. CDR3 amino acids: CASSFLAGVSNEQFF. CDR3 coding DNA: TGTGCCAGCAGTTTCCTAGCGGGAGTTAGTAATGAGCAGTTCTTC.

This clonotype was picked up many times. The chain uses TRBV5-5 and TRBJ2-7, with a weak D call TRBD1 (5 bases). Germline V CDR1 and CDR2: SGHKS, YYEKEE (reference sequence). This CDR3 spans 15 amino acids. Deletions cut 5 bases from V and 4 bases from J, with 19 bases between. The CDR3 coding sequence is TGTGCCAGCAGATTCGGCCCAGGGTCGGGTTACGAGCAGTACTTC. Translated: CASRFGPGSGYEQYF.

Comments on this clonotype: This could be a read error, since a much larger clone is one nucleotide away. The DNA of the CDR3 is TGTGCCTGGAGTAACGGGAGGGTGCATGAGCAGTTCTTC. As protein: CAWSNGRVHEQFF. V gene TRBV30 combines with J gene TRBJ2-1; 8 bases are a match to TRBD2. Looked up from germline, CDR1 is GTSNPN and CDR2 is SVGIG (reference sequence). V dropped 2 bases and J dropped 8; count of bases not matched to a gene: 5. The CDR3 has 13 residues.

J is TRBJ1-1 and V is TRBV29-1, with 7 bases fitting TRBD1. J lost 4 bases, V lost 5 bases, and 7 bases had no gene match. CDR3 size: 13 residues. Per germline, CDR1 SQVTM and CDR2 ANQGSEA. The CDR3 loop reads CSVLRGRGTEAFF. The CDR3 DNA sequence: TGCAGCGTTTTAAGGGGGCGCGGCACTGAAGCTTTCTTT.